These 13 T cell receptor beta chains originate from one sample sequenced in a study of technical replicates of blood from a handful of donors. Produced via immunoSEQ multiplex PCR; TCRdb's table is partial and in-frame only. The sample lists about 66,000 clones, approximately 88% occurring once. The sample was PBMCs. These receptors originate from a human donor in good health. Some clones in this sample may be carry-over from other donors' samples.

V gene TRBV9 combines with J gene TRBJ1-4; TRBD1 aligns across 7 bases. The V gene end was trimmed by 4 bases and the J gene end by 5 bases; junction bases not matched to a gene: 8. Germline lookup yields CDR1 SGDLS and CDR2 YYNGEE. This CDR3 has 15 residues. The CDR3 DNA is TGTGCCAGCAGCCTGAGACAGGGTCCCAATGAAAAACTGTTTTTT. This encodes CASSLRQGPNEKLFF.

This chain connects TRBV7-2 to TRBJ1-1; D uncertain. V was shortened by 0 bases and J by 0 bases, with 11 bases between the two germline ends. CDR3 length: 16 amino acids. The germline CDR1 and CDR2 sequences are SGHTA and FQGNSA. In DNA form, the CDR3 reads TGTGCCAGCAGCTTAGCTCCCCTACAGTTGAACACTGAAGCTTTCTTT. Protein product: CASSLAPLQLNTEAFF.

This rearrangement joins TRBV2 to TRBJ2-5, with D possibly matching TRBD2 (6 bases). The CDR3 is 11 residues long. V was pared by 6 bases and J by 9 bases, with 11 bases between. Per germline, CDR1 SNHLY and CDR2 FYNNEI. CDR3 sequence (DNA): TGTGCCAGCAGCCCGGGGGATCCCCAGTACTTC. The encoded protein is CASSPGDPQYF.

The CDR3 sequence: CASSRDRRTNEKLFF. CDR3 bases: TGTGCCAGCAGCCGAGACAGGAGGACTAATGAAAAACTGTTTTTT. The rearrangement uses TRBV6-5 and TRBJ1-4; possibly TRBD1 for D (6 bases). CDR1 and CDR2 from the germline V gene are MNHEY and SVGAGI. The ends were cut back, 6 bases at V and 2 bases at J, with 13 bases in the middle. This CDR3 has 15 residues.

J is TRBJ1-3 and V is TRBV7-2, with D perhaps TRBD1 (5 bases). There are 15 residues in the CDR3. CDR1 is SGHTA and CDR2 is FQGNSA in the germline V gene. V was shortened by 5 bases and J by 4 bases, with 15 bases between the two germline ends. The CDR3 sequence is CASSLGRGSGNTIYF. For the CDR3, the DNA is TGTGCCAGCAGCCTCGGTCGGGGGTCAGGAAACACCATATATTTT.

The V gene is TRBV2, the J gene TRBJ1-2; tentatively, D is TRBD1 (5 bases). The germline V gene has CDR1 SNHLY and CDR2 FYNNEI. The CDR3 runs 13 residues. Trimming shortened V by 3 bases and J by 6 bases, and 11 bases separated the two germline ends. DNA for the CDR3: TGTGCCAGCAGTGATTCTCGGGGGAATGGCTACACCTTC. Encoded protein: CASSDSRGNGYTF.

The chain carries TRBV4-2 and TRBJ2-1, with 13 bases identical to TRBD2. After removal of 4 bases from V and 11 bases from J, the junction contained 11 bases not matched to a gene. In germline, CDR1 is LGHNA, CDR2 YNFKEQ. This CDR3 spans 16 amino acids. CDR3 DNA sequence: TGTGCCAGCAGCCCCGCGACTAGCGGGGGGCCGGGTCAGCAGTTCTTC. This sequence encodes CASSPATSGGPGQQFF.

The chain is built from TRBV18 and TRBJ1-1; D might be TRBD1 (5 bases). This CDR3 contains 12 residues. The germline V gene has CDR1 KGHSH and CDR2 LQKENI. V was clipped by 6 bases and J by 8 bases, with 13 bases between them. The chain's CDR3 is CASSRKGQEAFF. The CDR3 nucleotides read TGTGCCAGCTCCCGAAAGGGGCAGGAAGCTTTCTTT.

This chain uses TRBV11-3 with TRBJ2-2; 13 positions agree with TRBD2. Germline CDR1 and CDR2: SGHNT and YENEEA. This CDR3 is 16 amino acids long. Trimming removed 5 bases from V and 6 bases from J; junction bases left unmatched: 6. The CDR3 protein is CASSKTLAGGSGELFF. The DNA of the CDR3 is TGTGCCAGCAGCAAGACACTAGCGGGAGGGTCCGGGGAGCTGTTTTTT.

This clone was recorded once. The chain has TRBV11-3 and TRBJ2-3; D perhaps matches TRBD2 (7 bases). The germline gives CDR1 SGHNT, CDR2 YENEEA. Trimming took 3 bases from V and 5 from J, leaving 15 bases between them. The CDR3 totals 15 residues. This CDR3 is CASSLGGPGGDTQYF. CDR3 sequence (DNA): TGTGCCAGCAGCTTGGGGGGGCCCGGGGGAGATACGCAGTATTTT.

The chain couples TRBV7-8 to TRBJ2-7; 13 nucleotides agree with TRBD2. With 5 bases clipped from V and 2 bases from J, the junction kept 3 bases outside the gene matches. The CDR3 totals 15 residues. CDR1 is SGHVS and CDR2 is FQNEAQ in the germline V gene. In nucleotides, the CDR3 is TGTGCCAGCAGCCACGGACTAGCGGGGGCCTACGAGCAGTACTTC. Its translation: CASSHGLAGAYEQYF.

The genes are TRBV29-1 and TRBJ2-3; D is uncertain. From germline, CDR1 is SQVTM and CDR2 ANQGSEA. The V and J ends lost 4 bases and 6 bases respectively, with 8 bases between them. The CDR3 is 11 residues long. The chain's CDR3 is CSVGGVDTQYF. The CDR3 DNA reads TGCAGCGTTGGAGGTGTGGATACGCAGTATTTT.

This chain links TRBV30 with TRBJ1-3; D gene uncertain. Germline V gives CDR1 GTSNPN, CDR2 SVGIG (reference sequence). CDR3 length equals 15 residues. V lost 2 bases to trimming and J lost 0 bases, with 11 bases between them. This CDR3 is CAWSRPRSSGNTIYF. CDR3 nucleotide sequence: TGTGCCTGGAGTCGGCCGCGGAGCTCTGGAAACACCATATATTTT.